The rows below give T cell receptor beta chains drawn from one sample of a study of T-cell reconstitution after alpha-beta-depleted transplantation in children. TCRdb reanalysed the PCR reads using MiXCR and keeps one entry per CDR3 protein. In the table there are 250,000 to 300,000 distinct CDR3 sequences, approximately 9.6% of which are singletons. This sample comprised PBMCs from the stem cell graft donor, obtained from the stem cell graft. The receptors shown here come from a human donor who donated a stem cell graft to a child with SCID. Each CDR3 is given with its conserved first and last residue. Each record gives: V gene, CDR3 length, D gene, J gene, clone size, CDR3 protein, CDR3 DNA. The D gene is left open where the match is weak. Rows may omit the clone size; those that give it use once, few, many or a size class.

V: TRBV20-1
length: 15
D: TRBD2
J: TRBJ2-7
size: many
CDR3: CSARDLSGTSYEQYF
DNA: TGCAGTGCTAGAGACCTTAGCGGGACCTCCTACGAGCAGTACTTC

V: TRBV7-9
length: 14
D: .
J: TRBJ1-1
size: many
CDR3: CASSLDGPGTEAFF
DNA: TGTGCCAGCAGCTTAGATGGACCGGGCACTGAAGCTTTCTTT

V: TRBV12-3/TRBV12-4
length: 12
D: .
J: TRBJ1-1
size: many
CDR3: CASSYLPTEAFF
DNA: TGTGCCAGCAGTTATCTCCCCACTGAAGCTTTCTTT

V: TRBV20-1
length: 13
D: .
J: TRBJ1-1
size: few
CDR3: CSARRLENTEAFF
DNA: TGCAGTGCTAGGAGATTAGAGAACACTGAAGCTTTCTTT

V: TRBV10-3
length: 13
D: .
J: TRBJ1-1
size: many
CDR3: CAISEPRLAEAFF
DNA: TGTGCCATCAGTGAGCCCCGCCTCGCTGAAGCTTTCTTT

V: TRBV5-1
length: 14
D: .
J: TRBJ2-5
size: few
CDR3: CASSFRNLQETQYF
DNA: TGCGCCAGCAGCTTCAGGAACCTCCAAGAGACCCAGTACTTC

V: TRBV7-8
length: 14
D: .
J: TRBJ1-1
size: .
CDR3: CASSLAEGYFEAFF
DNA: TGTGCCAGCAGCTTAGCGGAGGGATACTTTGAAGCTTTCTTT

V: TRBV18
length: 12
D: .
J: TRBJ2-5
size: .
CDR3: CAISRASETQYF
DNA: TGTGCCATCTCACGCGCCTCAGAGACCCAGTACTTC

V: TRBV5-5
length: 15
D: .
J: TRBJ1-5
size: .
CDR3: CASSLTDTLSQPQHF
DNA: TGTGCCAGCAGCTTAACCGACACTTTAAGTCAGCCCCAGCATTTT

V: TRBV12-3/TRBV12-4
length: 13
D: TRBD1
J: TRBJ1-2
size: .
CDR3: CASSLTGGAGYTF
DNA: TGTGCCAGCAGTCTAACAGGGGGCGCTGGCTACACCTTC

V: TRBV2
length: 15
D: .
J: TRBJ2-2
size: many
CDR3: CASSDGKARTGELFF
DNA: TGTGCCAGCAGTGACGGGAAGGCGCGGACCGGGGAGCTGTTTTTT

V: TRBV7-9
length: 14
D: .
J: TRBJ2-7
size: .
CDR3: CASSSQEYSYEQYF
DNA: TGTGCCAGCAGTTCTCAGGAATACTCCTACGAGCAGTACTTC

V: TRBV6-5
length: 13
D: .
J: TRBJ1-2
size: many
CDR3: CASSPQANYGYTF
DNA: TGTGCCAGCAGTCCACAGGCAAACTATGGCTACACCTTC

V: TRBV12-3/TRBV12-4
length: 12
D: .
J: TRBJ2-5
size: many
CDR3: CASSPMEETQYF
DNA: TGTGCCAGCAGTCCCATGGAAGAGACCCAGTACTTC

V: TRBV28
length: 19
D: TRBD1
J: TRBJ1-5
size: few
CDR3: CASSPPATSGQGANQPQHF
DNA: TGTGCCAGCAGTCCTCCTGCCACCTCGGGACAGGGGGCCAATCAGCCCCAGCATTTT

V: TRBV24-1
length: 12
D: .
J: TRBJ2-3
size: few
CDR3: CATSDHTDTQYF
DNA: TGTGCCACCAGTGACCACACAGATACGCAGTATTTT

V: TRBV24-1
length: 13
D: .
J: TRBJ2-3
size: .
CDR3: CATSDRATDTQYF
DNA: TGTGCCACCAGTGATCGGGCGACAGATACGCAGTATTTT

V: TRBV7-9
length: 15
D: .
J: TRBJ1-6
size: few
CDR3: CASSWGGVLGSPLHF
DNA: TGTGCCAGCAGCTGGGGAGGCGTTCTTGGTTCACCCCTCCACTTT

V: TRBV10-3
length: 16
D: TRBD1
J: TRBJ2-6
size: .
CDR3: CAISGTGNSRANVLTF
DNA: TGTGCCATCAGTGGGACAGGAAACTCTAGGGCCAACGTCCTGACTTTC

V: TRBV5-5
length: 13
D: .
J: TRBJ1-1
size: few
CDR3: CASSLVPVTEAFF
DNA: TGTGCCAGCAGCTTGGTGCCGGTCACTGAAGCTTTCTTT

V: TRBV25-1
length: 12
D: .
J: TRBJ2-3
size: .
CDR3: CASSATPGTQYF
DNA: TGTGCCAGCAGTGCCACCCCGGGTACGCAGTATTTT

V: TRBV12-3/TRBV12-4
length: 14
D: TRBD2
J: TRBJ2-7
size: few
CDR3: CASSRLAGRSEQYF
DNA: TGTGCCAGCAGTCGACTAGCGGGGAGGAGCGAGCAGTACTTC

V: TRBV11-2
length: 15
D: .
J: TRBJ2-1
size: .
CDR3: CASSSPVTGDNEQFF
DNA: TGTGCCAGCAGCTCACCTGTAACCGGGGACAATGAGCAGTTCTTC

V: TRBV27
length: 13
D: .
J: TRBJ2-7
size: .
CDR3: CASRALLDYEQYF
DNA: TGTGCCAGCAGAGCCCTCCTCGACTACGAGCAGTACTTC

V: TRBV18
length: 16
D: .
J: TRBJ1-3
size: few
CDR3: CASSPPINTFGNTIYF
DNA: TGTGCCAGCTCACCACCAATAAATACCTTTGGAAACACCATATATTTT

V: TRBV5-6
length: 13
D: .
J: TRBJ2-7
size: once
CDR3: CAMTPGPPYEQYF
DNA: TGTGCCATGACCCCGGGCCCCCCCTACGAGCAGTACTTC

V: TRBV28
length: 15
D: TRBD1
J: TRBJ2-1
size: .
CDR3: CASSQGDRGLNEQFF
DNA: TGTGCCAGCAGTCAAGGGGACAGGGGTTTAAATGAGCAGTTCTTC

V: TRBV9
length: 17
D: TRBD2
J: TRBJ2-5
size: few
CDR3: CASSVATNRGGTETQYF
DNA: TGTGCCAGCAGCGTAGCTACTAATCGCGGGGGAACAGAGACCCAGTACTTC

V: TRBV12-3/TRBV12-4
length: 16
D: .
J: TRBJ2-3
size: few
CDR3: CASRLGARRLADTQYF
DNA: TGTGCCAGCAGATTGGGGGCCCGGCGGTTAGCAGATACGCAGTATTTT

V: TRBV15
length: 14
D: TRBD1
J: TRBJ2-7
size: few
CDR3: CATSRDRAGYEQYF
DNA: TGTGCCACCAGCAGGGACAGGGCCGGGTACGAGCAGTACTTC

V: TRBV12-3/TRBV12-4
length: 15
D: TRBD2
J: TRBJ2-1
size: many
CDR3: CASSFSGGPYNEQFF
DNA: TGTGCCAGCAGTTTTAGCGGGGGGCCTTACAATGAGCAGTTCTTC